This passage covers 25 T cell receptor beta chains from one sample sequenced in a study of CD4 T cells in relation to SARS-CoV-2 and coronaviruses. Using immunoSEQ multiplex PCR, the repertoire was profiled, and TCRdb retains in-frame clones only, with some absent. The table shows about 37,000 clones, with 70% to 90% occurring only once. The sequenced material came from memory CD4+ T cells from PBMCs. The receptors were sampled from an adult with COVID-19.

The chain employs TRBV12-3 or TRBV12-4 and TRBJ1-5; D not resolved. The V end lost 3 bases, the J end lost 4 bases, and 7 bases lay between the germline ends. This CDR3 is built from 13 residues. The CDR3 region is CASSFYGNQPQHF. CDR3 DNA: TGTGCCAGCAGTTTTTATGGAAATCAGCCCCAGCATTTT.

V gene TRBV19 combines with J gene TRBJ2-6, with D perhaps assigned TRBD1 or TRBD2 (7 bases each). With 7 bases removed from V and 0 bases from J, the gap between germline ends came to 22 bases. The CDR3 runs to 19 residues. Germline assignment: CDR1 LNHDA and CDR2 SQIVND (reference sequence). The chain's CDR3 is CASKPLGGTAISGANVLTF. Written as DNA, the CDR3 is TGTGCCAGTAAACCCCTGGGGGGGACAGCGATCTCTGGGGCCAACGTCCTGACTTTC.

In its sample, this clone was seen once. The CDR3 DNA reads as TGTGCCACTGGACGTACAGATACGCAGTATTTT. Amino acids: CATGRTDTQYF. The chain uses TRBV3-1 (or the pseudogene TRBV3-2) and TRBJ2-3; no definite D call. Germline CDR1 LGHDT, CDR2 YNNKEL (reference sequence). The CDR3 sequence is 11 residues long. V was clipped by 10 bases and J by 3 bases, with 8 bases between them.

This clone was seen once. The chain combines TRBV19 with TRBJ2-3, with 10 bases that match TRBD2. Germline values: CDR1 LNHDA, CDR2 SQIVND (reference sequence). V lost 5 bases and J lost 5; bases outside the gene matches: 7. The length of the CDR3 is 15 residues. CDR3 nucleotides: TGTGCCAGTAGTTCTTCTAGCGGGAGAAAAGATACGCAGTATTTT. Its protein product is CASSSSSGRKDTQYF.

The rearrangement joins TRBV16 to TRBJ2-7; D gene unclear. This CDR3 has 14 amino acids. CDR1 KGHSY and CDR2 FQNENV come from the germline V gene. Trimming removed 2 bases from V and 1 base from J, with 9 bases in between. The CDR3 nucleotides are TGTGCCAGCAGCCAAAGGGCCACGTCCTACGAGCAGTACTTC. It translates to CASSQRATSYEQYF.

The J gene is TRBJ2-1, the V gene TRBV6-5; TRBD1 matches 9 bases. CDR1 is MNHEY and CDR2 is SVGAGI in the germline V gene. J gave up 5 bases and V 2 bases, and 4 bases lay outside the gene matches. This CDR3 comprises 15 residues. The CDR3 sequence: CASSYLGTGHNEQFF. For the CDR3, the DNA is TGTGCCAGCAGTTACCTCGGGACAGGGCACAATGAGCAGTTCTTC.

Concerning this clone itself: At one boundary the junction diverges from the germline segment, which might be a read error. This CDR3 reads CASSRQAGGSDF. The CDR3 bases are TGTGCCAGCAGCCGGCAGGCGGGTGGGAGTGACTTC. The rearrangement uses TRBV6-2 or TRBV6-3 and TRBJ2-5; the D gene is possibly TRBD2 (5 bases). This CDR3 is built from 12 residues. Germline CDR1 MNHEY, CDR2 SVGEGT.

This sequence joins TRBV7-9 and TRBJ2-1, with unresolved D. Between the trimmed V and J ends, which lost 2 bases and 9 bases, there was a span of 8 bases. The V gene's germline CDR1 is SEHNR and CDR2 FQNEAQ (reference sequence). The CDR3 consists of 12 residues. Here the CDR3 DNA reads TGTGCCAGCAGCTTACCACTGGGTGAGCAGTTCTTC. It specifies CASSLPLGEQFF.

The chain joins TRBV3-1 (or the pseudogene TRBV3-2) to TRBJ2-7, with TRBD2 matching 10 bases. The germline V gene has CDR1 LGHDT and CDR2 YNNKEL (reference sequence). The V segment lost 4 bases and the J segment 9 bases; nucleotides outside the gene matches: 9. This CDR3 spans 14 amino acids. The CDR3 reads CASSPTSGPRSQYF. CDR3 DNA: TGTGCCAGCAGCCCGACTAGCGGGCCTCGATCGCAGTACTTC.

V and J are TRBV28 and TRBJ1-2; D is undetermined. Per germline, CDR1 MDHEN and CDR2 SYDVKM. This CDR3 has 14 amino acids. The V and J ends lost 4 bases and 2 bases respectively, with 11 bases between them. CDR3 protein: CASSWWEGNYGYTF. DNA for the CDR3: TGTGCCAGCAGTTGGTGGGAAGGGAACTATGGCTACACCTTC.

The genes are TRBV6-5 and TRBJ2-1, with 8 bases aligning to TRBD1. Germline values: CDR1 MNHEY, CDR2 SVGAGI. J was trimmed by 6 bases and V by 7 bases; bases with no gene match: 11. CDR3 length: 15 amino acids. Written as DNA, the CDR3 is TGTGCCAGCATACGGACAGGGACCTCCACCAATGAGCAGTTCTTC. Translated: CASIRTGTSTNEQFF.

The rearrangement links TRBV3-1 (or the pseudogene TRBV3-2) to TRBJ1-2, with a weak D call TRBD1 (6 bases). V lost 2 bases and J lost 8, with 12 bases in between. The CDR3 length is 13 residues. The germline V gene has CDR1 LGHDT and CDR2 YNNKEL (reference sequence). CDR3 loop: CASSQIQGEGYTF. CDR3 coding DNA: TGTGCCAGCAGCCAAATACAGGGTGAAGGCTACACCTTC.

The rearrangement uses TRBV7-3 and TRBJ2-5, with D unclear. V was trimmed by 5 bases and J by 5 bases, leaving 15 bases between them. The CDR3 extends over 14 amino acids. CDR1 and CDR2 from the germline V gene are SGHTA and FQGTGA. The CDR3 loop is CASSPASVGETQYF. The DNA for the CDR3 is TGTGCCAGCAGCCCTGCTAGTGTTGGGGAGACCCAGTACTTC.

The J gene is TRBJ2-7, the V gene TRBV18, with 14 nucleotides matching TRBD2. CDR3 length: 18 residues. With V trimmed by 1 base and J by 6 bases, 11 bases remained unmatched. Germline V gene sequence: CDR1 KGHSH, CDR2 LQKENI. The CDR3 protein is CASSPRAGLAGVSSEQYF. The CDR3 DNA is TGTGCCAGCTCACCACGAGCGGGACTAGCGGGAGTGTCTAGCGAGCAGTACTTC.

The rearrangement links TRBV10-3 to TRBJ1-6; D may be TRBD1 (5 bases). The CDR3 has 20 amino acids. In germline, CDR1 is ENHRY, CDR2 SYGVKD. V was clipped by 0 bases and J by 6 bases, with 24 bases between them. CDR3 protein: CAISESGGSRASSRNSPLHF. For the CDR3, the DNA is TGTGCCATCAGTGAGTCGGGAGGATCCAGGGCTAGTAGTCGTAATTCACCCCTCCACTTT.

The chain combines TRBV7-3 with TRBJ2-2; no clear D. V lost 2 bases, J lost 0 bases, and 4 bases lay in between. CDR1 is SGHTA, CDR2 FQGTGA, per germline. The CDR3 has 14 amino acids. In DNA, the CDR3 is TGTGCCAGCAGCTTAGGTTCGAACACCGGGGAGCTGTTTTTT. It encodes CASSLGSNTGELFF.

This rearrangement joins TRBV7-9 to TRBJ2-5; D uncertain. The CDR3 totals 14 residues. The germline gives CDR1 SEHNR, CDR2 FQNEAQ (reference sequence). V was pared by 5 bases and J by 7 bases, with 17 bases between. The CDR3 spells CASSPPEWRGTQYF. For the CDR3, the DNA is TGTGCCAGCAGCCCCCCCGAATGGCGCGGGACCCAGTACTTC.

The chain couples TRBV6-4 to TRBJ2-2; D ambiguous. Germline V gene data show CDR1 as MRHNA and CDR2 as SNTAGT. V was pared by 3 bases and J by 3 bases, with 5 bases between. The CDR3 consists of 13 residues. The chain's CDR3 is CASSESDTGELFF. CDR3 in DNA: TGTGCCAGCAGTGAGTCCGACACCGGGGAGCTGTTTTTT.

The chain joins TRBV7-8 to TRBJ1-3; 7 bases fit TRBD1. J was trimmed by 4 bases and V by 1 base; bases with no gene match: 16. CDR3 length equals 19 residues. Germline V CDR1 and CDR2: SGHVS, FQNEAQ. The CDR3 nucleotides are TGTGCCAGCAGCTTAGGCTACAGGGGTACAGTCTTAGGCGGAAACACCATATATTTT. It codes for CASSLGYRGTVLGGNTIYF.

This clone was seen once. The chain's CDR3 is CASSQTQDTETQYF. In DNA, the CDR3 is TGTGCCAGCAGCCAAACTCAGGACACCGAGACCCAGTACTTC. V is TRBV7-9 and J is TRBJ2-5; tentatively, D is TRBD1 (5 bases). This CDR3 is 14 amino acids long. Germline values: CDR1 SEHNR, CDR2 FQNEAQ (reference sequence). V was trimmed by 5 bases and J by 5 bases, leaving 15 bases between them.

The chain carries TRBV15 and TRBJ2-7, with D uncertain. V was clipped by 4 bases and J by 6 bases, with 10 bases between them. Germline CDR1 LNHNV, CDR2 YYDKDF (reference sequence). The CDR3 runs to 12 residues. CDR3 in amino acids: CATSKTLGEQYF. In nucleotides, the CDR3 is TGTGCCACCAGCAAGACCCTGGGCGAGCAGTACTTC. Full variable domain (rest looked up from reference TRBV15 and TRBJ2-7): DAMVIQNPRYQVTQFGKPVTLSCSQTLNHNVMYWYQQKSSQAPKLLFHYYDKDFNNEADTPDNFQSRRPNTSFCFLDIRSPGLGDTAMYLCATSKTLGEQYFGPGTRLTVT.

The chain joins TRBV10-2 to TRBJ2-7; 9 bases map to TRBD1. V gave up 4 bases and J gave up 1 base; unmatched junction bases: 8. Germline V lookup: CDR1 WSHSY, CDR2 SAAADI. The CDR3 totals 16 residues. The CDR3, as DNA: TGCGCCAGCAGTGCCGTCCCCGGGACAGGGTCCTACGAGCAGTACTTC. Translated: CASSAVPGTGSYEQYF.

CDR3 amino acids: CASSFRGERREQYF. The DNA of the CDR3 is TGTGCCAGCAGCTTCCGCGGGGAGCGTCGGGAGCAGTACTTC. The rearrangement uses TRBV21-1 and TRBJ2-7; whether TRBD2, the table's D call, matches the DNA was not checked. TRBV21-1 is a known pseudogene. CDR3 length: 14 amino acids.

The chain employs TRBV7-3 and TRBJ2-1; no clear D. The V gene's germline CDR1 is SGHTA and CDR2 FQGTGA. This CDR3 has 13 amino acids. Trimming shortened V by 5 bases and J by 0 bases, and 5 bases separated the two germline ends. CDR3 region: CASSLYSYNEQFF. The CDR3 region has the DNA TGTGCCAGCAGCCTTTACTCCTACAATGAGCAGTTCTTC.

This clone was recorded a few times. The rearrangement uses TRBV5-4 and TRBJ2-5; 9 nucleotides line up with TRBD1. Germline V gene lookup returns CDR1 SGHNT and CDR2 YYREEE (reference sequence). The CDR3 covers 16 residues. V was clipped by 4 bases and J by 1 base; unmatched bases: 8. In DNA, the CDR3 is TGTGCCAGCAGCCGAGGTACGGACAGGGGCCAAGAGACCCAGTACTTC. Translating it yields CASSRGTDRGQETQYF.